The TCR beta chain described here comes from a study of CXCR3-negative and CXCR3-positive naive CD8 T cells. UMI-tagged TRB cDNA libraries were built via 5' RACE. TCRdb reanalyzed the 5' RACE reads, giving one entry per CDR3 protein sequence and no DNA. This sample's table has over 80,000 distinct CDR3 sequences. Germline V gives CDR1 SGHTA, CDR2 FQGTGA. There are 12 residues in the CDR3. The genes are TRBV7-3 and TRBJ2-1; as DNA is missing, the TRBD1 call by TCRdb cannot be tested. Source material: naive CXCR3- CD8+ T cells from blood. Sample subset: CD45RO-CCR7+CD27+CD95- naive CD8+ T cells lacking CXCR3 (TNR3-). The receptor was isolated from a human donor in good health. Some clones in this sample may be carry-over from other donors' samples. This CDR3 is CASSSGGTEQFF.